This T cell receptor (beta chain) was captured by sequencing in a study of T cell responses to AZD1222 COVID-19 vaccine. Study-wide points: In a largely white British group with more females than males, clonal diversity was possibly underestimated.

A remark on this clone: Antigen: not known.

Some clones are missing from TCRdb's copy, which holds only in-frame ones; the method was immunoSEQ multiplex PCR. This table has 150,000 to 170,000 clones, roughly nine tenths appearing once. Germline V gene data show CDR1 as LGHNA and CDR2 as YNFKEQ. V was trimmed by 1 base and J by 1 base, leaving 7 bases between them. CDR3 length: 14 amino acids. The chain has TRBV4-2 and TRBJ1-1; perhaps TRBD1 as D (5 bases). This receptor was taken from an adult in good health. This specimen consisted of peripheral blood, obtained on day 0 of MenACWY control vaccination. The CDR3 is CASSQADRNTEAFF. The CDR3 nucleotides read TGTGCCAGCAGCCAAGCCGACAGGAACACTGAAGCTTTCTTT.